The 21 T cell receptor beta chains presented below share a single source sample, sequenced in a study of T cell responses to AZD1222 COVID-19 vaccine. The table came from immunoSEQ multiplex PCR; TCRdb's copy has only in-frame clones and leaves some out. The data hold 150,000 or so clones, with 90% observed a single time. The sample in question was peripheral blood, obtained on day 0 of AZD1222 vaccination. Receptor source: an adult in good health.

The chain is built from TRBV3-1 (or the pseudogene TRBV3-2) and TRBJ2-3; D unresolved. The CDR3 runs 15 residues. Trimming removed 4 bases at V and 4 bases at J, with 15 bases between. CDR1 is LGHDT and CDR2 is YNNKEL in the germline V gene (reference sequence). The CDR3 spells CASSLRTGASDTQYF. CDR3 DNA: TGTGCCAGCAGCCTCCGGACCGGAGCCTCAGATACGCAGTATTTT.

V usage is TRBV25-1 and J usage is TRBJ2-1; D is ambiguous. The CDR3 covers 15 residues. Trimming shortened V by 6 bases and J by 6 bases, and 18 bases separated the two germline ends. CDR1 is MGHDK, CDR2 SYGVNS, per germline. The CDR3 DNA follows: TGTGCCAGCAGCAACTCGCAACTCCCTCCCAATGAGCAGTTCTTC. It codes for CASSNSQLPPNEQFF.

The chain has TRBV18 and TRBJ1-1; D uncertain. The ends were cut back, 3 bases at V and 1 base at J, with 9 bases in the middle. CDR1 and CDR2 (germline): KGHSH, LQKENI. The CDR3 sequence is 14 residues long. CDR3 coding DNA: TGTGCCAGCTCACCTTCGACGGCGAACACTGAAGCTTTCTTT. Residues: CASSPSTANTEAFF.

This rearrangement joins TRBV24-1 to TRBJ2-3; 10 bases agree with TRBD1. Germline CDR1 KGHDR, CDR2 SFDVKD. This CDR3 spans 14 amino acids. V gave up 6 bases and J gave up 4 bases; unmatched junction bases: 3. This CDR3 is CATSRTGGADTQYF. In DNA form, the CDR3 reads TGTGCCACCAGTCGGACAGGGGGTGCAGATACGCAGTATTTT.

The V gene is TRBV28, the J gene TRBJ1-1; 9 bases are a match to TRBD1. Germline assignment: CDR1 MDHEN and CDR2 SYDVKM. J was trimmed by 1 base and V by 4 bases; bases with no gene match: 4. The CDR3 covers 15 residues. The CDR3 is CASSSPTGGNTEAFF. The CDR3 DNA reads TGTGCCAGCAGTTCGCCGACAGGGGGGAACACTGAAGCTTTCTTT.

The chain couples TRBV15 to TRBJ2-2, with unresolved D. This CDR3 spans 16 amino acids. Trimming removed 0 bases at V and 4 bases at J, with 12 bases between. In germline, CDR1 is LNHNV, CDR2 YYDKDF (reference sequence). CDR3 in amino acids: CATSRERQVVTGELFF. CDR3 bases: TGTGCCACCAGCAGAGAACGGCAGGTGGTCACCGGGGAGCTGTTTTTT. The whole variable domain, remainder taken from reference TRBV15 and TRBJ2-2, is DAMVIQNPRYQVTQFGKPVTLSCSQTLNHNVMYWYQQKSSQAPKLLFHYYDKDFNNEADTPDNFQSRRPNTSFCFLDIRSPGLGDTAMYLCATSRERQVVTGELFFGEGSRLTVL.

The chain carries TRBV18 and TRBJ1-5; the D is unclear. Germline V gives CDR1 KGHSH, CDR2 LQKENI. This CDR3 contains 13 residues. The germline V and J ends were trimmed by 3 bases and 3 bases, with 6 bases remaining between them. The CDR3 spells CASSPGNNQPQHF. The CDR3, as DNA: TGTGCCAGCTCACCTGGGAACAATCAGCCCCAGCATTTT.

The gene calls are TRBV3-1 (or the pseudogene TRBV3-2) and TRBJ1-2; D possibly corresponds to TRBD1 (6 bases). V lost 2 bases and J 4 bases, leaving 11 bases between the germline ends. This CDR3 region has 14 residues. CDR1 and CDR2 from the germline V gene are LGHDT and YNNKEL (reference sequence). CDR3 amino acids: CASSQQGSSYGYTF. The CDR3 bases are TGTGCCAGCAGCCAACAGGGGAGCAGCTATGGCTACACCTTC.

The genes are TRBV7-2 and TRBJ2-3, with unresolved D. Per germline, CDR1 SGHTA and CDR2 FQGNSA. The CDR3 extends over 16 amino acids. V lost 8 bases, J lost 0 bases, and 18 bases lay in between. The CDR3 bases are TGTGCCAGCGGCCCCTCTGGGCGGATAAGCACAGATACGCAGTATTTT. Translation gives CASGPSGRISTDTQYF.

In this sample, this clone turned up once. The V call is TRBV9, the J call TRBJ1-2, with TRBD1 matching 10 bases. Trimming removed 2 bases from V and 6 bases from J; junction bases left unmatched: 4. The CDR3 is 14 amino acids. Per the germline V gene, CDR1 is SGDLS and CDR2 is YYNGEE. CDR3 DNA sequence: TGTGCCAGCAGCGTTGGGACAGGGGTAAATGGCTACACCTTC. It is translated as CASSVGTGVNGYTF.

This clone was observed at least ten times. The V gene is TRBV25-1, the J gene TRBJ2-7; 11 positions agree with TRBD2. The V gene's germline CDR1 is MGHDK and CDR2 SYGVNS. CDR3 length equals 16 residues. The J segment lost 1 base and the V segment lost 2 bases, leaving 4 bases of the junction unmatched. CDR3 amino acids: CASSEPTSGSSYEQYF. In DNA form, the CDR3 reads TGTGCCAGCAGTGAACCCACTAGCGGGAGTTCCTACGAGCAGTACTTC.

The chain is built from TRBV7-8 and TRBJ2-7; TRBD2 matches at 7 bases. Germline-derived CDR1 and CDR2 are SGHVS and FQNEAQ. Unmatched junction bases numbered 7, after V lost 5 bases and J lost 6 bases. The CDR3 has 13 amino acids. The CDR3 protein is CASSQRLASEQYF. The CDR3 DNA follows: TGTGCCAGCAGCCAAAGACTAGCAAGCGAGCAGTACTTC. The complete variable domain, with remaining parts taken from reference TRBV7-8 and TRBJ2-7, reads GAGVSQSPRYKVAKRGQDVALRCDPISGHVSLFWYQQALGQGPEFLTYFQNEAQLDKSGLPSDRFFAERPEGSVSTLKIQRTQQEDSAVYLCASSQRLASEQYFGPGTRLTVT.

This chain joins TRBV24-1 and TRBJ2-1; 8 bases match TRBD2. Trimming took 7 bases from V and 10 from J; bases not matched to a gene: 11. Per the germline V gene, CDR1 is KGHDR and CDR2 is SFDVKD. The CDR3 sequence is 14 residues long. DNA for the CDR3: TGTGCCACCAGATCAAAAGCGGGAGAAGGGGAGCAGTTCTTC. This sequence encodes CATRSKAGEGEQFF.

The rearrangement uses TRBV7-2 and TRBJ2-7; no clear D. This CDR3 has 14 amino acids. V was clipped by 4 bases and J by 4 bases, with 14 bases between them. Germline V gene sequence: CDR1 SGHTA, CDR2 FQGNSA. CDR3 nucleotides: TGTGCCAGCAGCTACCCGGGTAGTGGGTACGAGCAGTACTTC. Protein: CASSYPGSGYEQYF.

The rearrangement uses TRBV28 and TRBJ2-5; 10 bases align to TRBD2. This CDR3 spans 14 amino acids. Losses at the gene ends were 6 bases for V and 7 bases for J; bases not matched to a gene: 8. The V gene's germline CDR1 is MDHEN and CDR2 SYDVKM. This chain's CDR3 is CASRPSGREGTQYF. The CDR3 DNA sequence: TGTGCCAGCAGGCCCAGCGGGAGGGAGGGGACCCAGTACTTC.

J is TRBJ1-2 and V is TRBV28, with D perhaps TRBD1 (5 bases). V lost 4 bases and J lost 8, with 11 bases in between. The CDR3 runs to 12 residues. Looked up from germline, CDR1 is MDHEN and CDR2 is SYDVKM. The CDR3 DNA follows: TGTGCCAGCAGTTATGGACAACGGGGCTACACCTTC. Translated, it gives CASSYGQRGYTF.

This chain joins TRBV29-1 and TRBJ1-2; D uncertain. The V gene's germline CDR1 is SQVTM and CDR2 ANQGSEA. V lost 3 bases and J lost 4, with 12 bases in between. The CDR3 spans 13 residues. CDR3 bases: TGCAGCGTTGACCCGGGTTCAGGCTATGGCTACACCTTC. It encodes CSVDPGSGYGYTF.

The genes are TRBV5-4 and TRBJ2-3, with 9 bases matching TRBD2. There are 14 residues in the CDR3. V shed 4 bases and J 2 bases; nucleotides not matched to a gene: 2. From germline, CDR1 is SGHNT and CDR2 YYREEE (reference sequence). DNA for the CDR3: TGTGCCAGCAGCCGCGGGGGGGTCACAGATACGCAGTATTTT. The encoded protein is CASSRGGVTDTQYF.

J is TRBJ2-1 and V is TRBV19; 7 nucleotides agree with TRBD2. Germline V gene sequence: CDR1 LNHDA, CDR2 SQIVND (reference sequence). The CDR3 runs 15 residues. The ends lost 8 bases at V and 4 bases at J; junction bases unmatched: 11. The CDR3, as DNA: TGTGCCAGTGCTCTCCGGCCTAGCGGTTACAATGAGCAGTTCTTC. Translated: CASALRPSGYNEQFF. Supplemented by reference TRBV19 and TRBJ2-1, the full variable domain reads DGGITQSPKYLFRKEGQNVTLSCEQNLNHDAMYWYRQDPGQGLRLIYYSQIVNDFQKGDIAEGYSVSREKKESFPLTVTSAQKNPTAFYLCASALRPSGYNEQFFGPGTRLTVL.

The chain is built from TRBV19 and TRBJ1-5, with a possible D match to TRBD1 (5 bases). The length of the CDR3 is 14 residues. Germline V gene sequence: CDR1 LNHDA, CDR2 SQIVND (reference sequence). Trimming stripped 1 base from V and 7 bases from J, with 11 bases between. In DNA form, the CDR3 reads TGTGCCAGTAGTATAGGGGGCGGCGGGCAGCCCCAGCATTTT. Amino acids: CASSIGGGGQPQHF.

This clone was seen just once. The chain uses TRBV15 and TRBJ1-6; 7 bases agree with TRBD1. The V segment lost 0 bases and the J segment 14 bases; nucleotides outside the gene matches: 7. This CDR3 has 14 amino acids. Germline V gene lookup returns CDR1 LNHNV and CDR2 YYDKDF (reference sequence). CDR3 bases: TGTGCCACCAGCAGAGAGCAGCCAGGGGGGTCCCTCCACTTT. Translation gives CATSREQPGGSLHF.